Below, 12 T cell receptor beta chains from the same sample are listed, as sequenced in a study of pediatric ulcerative colitis. The table came from immunoSEQ multiplex PCR; TCRdb's copy has only in-frame clones and leaves some out. The table includes under 70,000 clones, about nine tenths detected once. The sample comprised blood. These receptor sequences come from a boy younger than 18 who was a control in a study of pediatric ulcerative colitis.

This clone has only a few counts. The CDR3 sequence: CASSPGQHYGYTF. The CDR3 region has the DNA TGTGCCAGCAGCCCGGGACAGCACTATGGCTACACCTTC. The rearrangement uses TRBV9 and TRBJ1-2; TRBD1 aligns across 7 bases. CDR3 size: 13 residues. Germline values: CDR1 SGDLS, CDR2 YYNGEE. Unmatched junction bases numbered 3, after V lost 4 bases and J lost 3 bases.

This chain uses TRBV11-2 with TRBJ2-7; 11 bases map to TRBD1. Germline CDR1 SGHAT, CDR2 FQNNGV. The junction had 6 bases not matched to a gene; V was cut back by 5 bases and J by 3 bases. The CDR3 length is 15 residues. CDR3 in DNA: TGTGCCAGCAGCGACCGGACAGGGGGCTACTACGAGCAGTACTTC. Encoded protein: CASSDRTGGYYEQYF.

The chain carries TRBV25-1 and TRBJ2-7; D tentatively reads TRBD1 or TRBD2 (5 bases each). Germline lookup yields CDR1 MGHDK and CDR2 SYGVNS. Trimming took 3 bases from V and 2 from J, leaving 14 bases between them. This CDR3 has 15 amino acids. The DNA for the CDR3 is TGTGCCAGCAGTGATAGAGGCCGGGGACCCTACGAGCAGTACTTC. The encoded protein is CASSDRGRGPYEQYF.

This sequence joins TRBV5-1 and TRBJ2-3; D unclear. Trimming pared 0 bases from V and 0 bases from J, leaving 8 bases between. Germline CDR1 is SGHRS and CDR2 is YFSETQ. This CDR3 region has 15 residues. CDR3 sequence: CASSLGRVSTDTQYF. In nucleotides, the CDR3 is TGCGCCAGCAGCTTGGGGAGAGTGAGCACAGATACGCAGTATTTT.

The chain recombines TRBV19 with TRBJ1-1; 8 nucleotides match TRBD1. From germline, CDR1 is LNHDA and CDR2 SQIVND (reference sequence). CDR3 length: 15 amino acids. V lost 8 bases to trimming and J lost 2 bases; unmatched junction nucleotides: 10. The CDR3 DNA sequence: TGTGCCAGTGGAGGAGGCAGGGGGCTAAACACTGAAGCTTTCTTT. Amino acids: CASGGGRGLNTEAFF.

This sequence joins TRBV19 and TRBJ1-6, with D possibly being TRBD1 (5 bases). This CDR3 spans 15 amino acids. V lost 10 bases, J lost 6 bases, and 19 bases lay in between. Germline V CDR1 and CDR2: LNHDA, SQIVND (reference sequence). The CDR3 spells CATQVGAGSNSPLHF. The CDR3 coding sequence is TGTGCCACCCAAGTAGGGGCAGGAAGTAATTCACCCCTCCACTTT.

This clone was detected a few times. The CDR3 bases are TGCAGCCGGCCCCTCGTGGGGGACTCTCAGGATGGCTACACCTTC. This sequence encodes CSRPLVGDSQDGYTF. The chain carries TRBV29-1 and TRBJ1-2; a weak D match, TRBD1 (5 bases). The V gene's germline CDR1 is SQVTM and CDR2 ANQGSEA. The CDR3 sequence is 15 residues long. The V gene lost 8 bases and the J gene lost 6 bases, with 25 bases spanning the gap.

J is TRBJ2-7 and V is TRBV7-9; D is unresolved. Germline values: CDR1 SEHNR, CDR2 FQNEAQ (reference sequence). Trimming cost V 2 bases and J 5 bases, with 10 bases left between them. The CDR3 sequence is 13 residues long. CDR3 in DNA: TGTGCCAGCAGCTTACATCTGCTTGACGAGCAGTACTTC. Its translation is CASSLHLLDEQYF.

The V call is TRBV7-3, the J call TRBJ2-3, with 7 bases that match TRBD2. Per germline, CDR1 SGHTA and CDR2 FQGTGA. This CDR3 is built from 16 residues. J lost 1 base, V lost 4 bases, and 8 bases had no gene match. Here the CDR3 DNA reads TGTGCCAGCAGCTCGTCCGGGACTATCGGCACAGATACGCAGTATTTT. Translating it yields CASSSSGTIGTDTQYF.

The chain recombines TRBV7-2 with TRBJ2-4, with 7 bases identical to TRBD2. The germline V gene has CDR1 SGHTA and CDR2 FQGNSA. V was pared by 4 bases and J by 0 bases, with 9 bases of the junction left unmatched. The CDR3 is 17 amino acids. The chain's CDR3 is CASSYGLAELAKNIQYF. CDR3 sequence (DNA): TGTGCCAGCAGCTACGGTCTAGCGGAACTAGCCAAAAACATTCAGTACTTC.

This clone was found once. The J gene is TRBJ1-1, the V gene TRBV6-1; D uncertain. The germline V and J ends were trimmed by 3 bases and 1 base, with 9 bases remaining between them. The CDR3 covers 14 residues. Germline values: CDR1 MNHNS, CDR2 SASEGT. The CDR3 loop reads CASSEIQENTEAFF. Written as DNA, the CDR3 is TGTGCCAGCAGTGAGATCCAGGAGAACACTGAAGCTTTCTTT.

The chain joins TRBV6-1 to TRBJ2-1, with a weak D call TRBD1 (5 bases). V was pared by 3 bases and J by 5 bases, with 8 bases between. The CDR3 runs to 13 residues. Germline V gene data show CDR1 as MNHNS and CDR2 as SASEGT. The CDR3 reads CASSDLQDNEQFF. CDR3 sequence (DNA): TGTGCCAGCAGTGACTTACAGGACAATGAGCAGTTCTTC.